These 14 T cell receptor beta chains were all obtained from the same sample, sequenced in a study of STAT5B mutations in CD4+ large granular lymphocyte leukemia (dated by TCRdb to between 2020 and 2023). The protocol used for the library was the immunoSEQ multiplex PCR assay. TCRdb took this table from immuneACCESS and kept in-frame rearrangements with V and J called. Such tables lack part of the clones; where checked against another copy, unresolved V genes explain under half of the gap, and the rest is unexplained. The sample profile shows fewer than 45,000 clones; roughly 76% of them were found once. The ten largest clonotypes hold 3.6% of the sample. The sample consisted of CD4+ T cells from blood buffy coats. Receptors were obtained from a human donor in good health.

The chain employs TRBV7-9 and TRBJ2-3; D is unclear. V shed 5 bases and J shed 4 bases, with 10 bases lying between them. Germline V gene sequence: CDR1 SEHNR, CDR2 FQNEAQ (reference sequence). The length of the CDR3 is 13 residues. The CDR3 region has the DNA TGTGCCAGCAGCCCAAAGCTCCCAGATACGCAGTATTTT. Its translation: CASSPKLPDTQYF.

The V gene is TRBV29-1, the J gene TRBJ2-7, with 8 bases fitting TRBD2. The CDR3 runs 17 residues. J was trimmed by 3 bases and V by 4 bases; bases with no gene match: 17. Germline V gene data show CDR1 as SQVTM and CDR2 as ANQGSEA. CDR3 nucleotide sequence: TGCAGCGTTGCAGGGCTCTATGAGCGGGGGAGTCTCTACGAGCAGTACTTC. This codes for CSVAGLYERGSLYEQYF.

The chain is built from TRBV11-2 and TRBJ2-2, with TRBD2 matching 7 bases. Germline loops: CDR1 SGHAT, CDR2 FQNNGV. CDR3 size: 16 residues. V gave up 5 bases and J gave up 0 bases; unmatched junction bases: 6. Here the CDR3 DNA reads TGTGCCAGCAGCCCGAGCGGGACGACGAACACCGGGGAGCTGTTTTTT. Its translation: CASSPSGTTNTGELFF.

This rearrangement joins TRBV10-3 to TRBJ2-5; 8 bases map to TRBD2. Trimming removed 8 bases from V and 4 bases from J; junction bases left unmatched: 3. This CDR3 is built from 12 residues. Germline V lookup: CDR1 ENHRY, CDR2 SYGVKD. CDR3 residues: CAIGAGGETQYF. The CDR3 coding sequence is TGTGCCATCGGGGCGGGGGGAGAGACCCAGTACTTC.

This chain uses TRBV28 with TRBJ1-2; 9 positions match TRBD1. Germline CDR1 reads MDHEN; CDR2 reads SYDVKM. V lost 5 bases to trimming and J lost 8 bases; unmatched junction nucleotides: 9. This CDR3 contains 14 residues. Written as DNA, the CDR3 is TGTGCCAGCAGTCTCCAACAGGGGGCGGAGGGCTACACCTTC. It specifies CASSLQQGAEGYTF.

The rearrangement links TRBV5-4 to TRBJ2-5; D possibly corresponds to TRBD2 (5 bases). Germline V gene sequence: CDR1 SGHNT, CDR2 YYREEE (reference sequence). V was pared by 5 bases and J by 0 bases, with 17 bases between. There are 16 residues in the CDR3. CDR3 region: CASRPDYTMYQETQYF. The CDR3 nucleotides read TGTGCCAGCAGGCCTGACTACACGATGTACCAAGAGACCCAGTACTTC. The entire variable domain, with the rest obtained from reference TRBV5-4 and TRBJ2-5, is as follows: ETGVTQSPTHLIKTRGQQVTLRCSSQSGHNTVSWYQQALGQGPQFIFQYYREEENGRGNFPPRFSGLQFPNYSSELNVNALELDDSALYLCASRPDYTMYQETQYFGPGTRLLVL.

This rearrangement joins TRBV5-1 to TRBJ2-7; D is undetermined. Germline V lookup: CDR1 SGHRS, CDR2 YFSETQ. V was clipped by 3 bases and J by 7 bases, with 20 bases between them. The CDR3 consists of 15 residues. As DNA, the CDR3 is TGCGCCAGCAGCTCTCTGGTAGGGTACCAAGGGGAGCAGTACTTC. As protein: CASSSLVGYQGEQYF.

The J gene is TRBJ1-6, the V gene TRBV6-1; 7 bases fit TRBD1. The CDR3 consists of 15 residues. The V gene end was trimmed by 1 base and the J gene end by 7 bases; junction bases not matched to a gene: 4. The germline V gene encodes CDR1 MNHNS and CDR2 SASEGT. The CDR3 DNA reads as TGTGCCAGCAGTGAAGAAGGGACAGCGAATTCACCCCTCCACTTT. This translates into CASSEEGTANSPLHF.

This chain's CDR3 is CASSRTGTPGETQYF. Here the CDR3 DNA reads TGTGCCAGCAGTCGCACAGGGACCCCAGGGGAGACCCAGTACTTC. The J gene is TRBJ2-5, the V gene TRBV6-1, with D perhaps TRBD1 (6 bases). The CDR3 runs 15 residues. Germline values: CDR1 MNHNS, CDR2 SASEGT. V dropped 5 bases and J dropped 5 bases, with 18 bases sitting between them.

The V and J genes are TRBV13 and TRBJ2-7; D is unclear. The germline V gene has CDR1 PRHDT and CDR2 FYEKMQ (reference sequence). This CDR3 has 14 residues. Trimming shortened V by 5 bases and J by 2 bases, and 13 bases separated the two germline ends. The CDR3 coding sequence is TGTGCCAGCAGCCCTCGGATGACCGCCTACGAGCAGTACTTC. Encoded protein: CASSPRMTAYEQYF.

The V call is TRBV5-1, the J call TRBJ1-2; possibly TRBD1 for D (6 bases). Between the trimmed V and J ends, which lost 3 bases and 10 bases, there was a span of 16 bases. The CDR3 has 13 residues. Germline V gene sequence: CDR1 SGHRS, CDR2 YFSETQ. As DNA, the CDR3 is TGCGCCAGCAGCTCCCGGGACACTGACTCCTACACCTTC. This translates into CASSSRDTDSYTF.

The chain employs TRBV18 and TRBJ1-2; TRBD1 might be the D (6 bases). This CDR3 has 16 residues. V lost 6 bases to trimming and J lost 8 bases, with 25 bases between them. Germline V gene lookup returns CDR1 KGHSH and CDR2 LQKENI. CDR3 nucleotide sequence: TGTGCCAGCTCGAGAGGGTACAGGGATGAGATGAACGGCTACACCTTC. Protein: CASSRGYRDEMNGYTF.

This chain connects TRBV13 to TRBJ2-7, with a weak D call TRBD2 (6 bases). CDR1 is PRHDT and CDR2 is FYEKMQ in the germline V gene (reference sequence). V was clipped by 5 bases and J by 1 base, with 15 bases between them. This CDR3 is 15 amino acids long. CDR3 region: CASSGGLISSYEQYF. CDR3 nucleotides: TGTGCCAGCAGCGGGGGACTGATCAGTTCCTACGAGCAGTACTTC.

The chain uses TRBV28 and TRBJ1-1; D is unresolved. CDR3 length: 14 amino acids. The germline V gene has CDR1 MDHEN and CDR2 SYDVKM. Trimming took 6 bases from V and 0 from J, leaving 11 bases between them. The CDR3 sequence: CASSMFRMNTEAFF. The DNA for the CDR3 is TGTGCCAGCAGCATGTTCCGAATGAACACTGAAGCTTTCTTT. Combining the CDR3 with reference TRBV28 and TRBJ1-1 gives the whole variable domain DVKVTQSSRYLVKRTGEKVFLECVQDMDHENMFWYRQDPGLGLRLIYFSYDVKMKEKGDIPEGYSVSREKKERFSLILESASTNQTSMYLCASSMFRMNTEAFFGQGTRLTVV.